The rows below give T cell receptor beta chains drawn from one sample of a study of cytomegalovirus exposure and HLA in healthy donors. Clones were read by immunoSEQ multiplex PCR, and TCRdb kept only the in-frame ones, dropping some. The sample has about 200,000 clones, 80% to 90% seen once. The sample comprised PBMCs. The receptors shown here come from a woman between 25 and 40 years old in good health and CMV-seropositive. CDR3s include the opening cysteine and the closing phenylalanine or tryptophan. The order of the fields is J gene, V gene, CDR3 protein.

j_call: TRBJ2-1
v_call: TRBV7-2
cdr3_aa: CASSLSVLAGGYNEQFF

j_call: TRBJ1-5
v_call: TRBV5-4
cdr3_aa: CASSFSFPGQAQYSNQPQHF

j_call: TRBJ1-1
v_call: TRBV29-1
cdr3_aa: CSGRVGTENTEAFF

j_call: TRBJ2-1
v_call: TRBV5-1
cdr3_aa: CASSSLAGAYEQFF

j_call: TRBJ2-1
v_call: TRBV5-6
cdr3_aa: CASSFAPYLYNEQFF

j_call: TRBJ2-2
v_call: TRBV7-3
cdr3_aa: CASSPLVLAGGIGELFF

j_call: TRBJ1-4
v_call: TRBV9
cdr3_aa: CASSVQQQNEKLFF

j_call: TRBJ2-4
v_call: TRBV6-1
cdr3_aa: CASTVNTGQRNIQYF

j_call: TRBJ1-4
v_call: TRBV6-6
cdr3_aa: CASSYSENEKLFF

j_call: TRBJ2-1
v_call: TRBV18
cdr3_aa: CASSPPPGSFPPGQFF

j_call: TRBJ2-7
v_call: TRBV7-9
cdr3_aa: CASSLALARGEQYF

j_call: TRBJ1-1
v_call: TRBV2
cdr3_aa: CASRQILNTEAFF

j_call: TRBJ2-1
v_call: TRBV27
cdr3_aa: CASSLIGGSYNEQFF

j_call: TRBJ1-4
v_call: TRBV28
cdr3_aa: CATSYIGKLFF

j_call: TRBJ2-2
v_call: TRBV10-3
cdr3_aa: CAISDRTSTGELFF

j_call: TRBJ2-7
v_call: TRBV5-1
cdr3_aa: CASSLDFPGHTYEQYF

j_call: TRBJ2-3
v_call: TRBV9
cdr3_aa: CASSGRDRASDTQYF

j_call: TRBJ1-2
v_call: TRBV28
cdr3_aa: CASSSGFNYGYTF

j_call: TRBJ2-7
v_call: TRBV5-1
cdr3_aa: CASSLGTVPSLYEQYF

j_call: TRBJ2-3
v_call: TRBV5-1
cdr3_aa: CASSLGLAGSSTDTQYF

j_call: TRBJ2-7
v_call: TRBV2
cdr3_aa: CASSRGSGGSLEQYF

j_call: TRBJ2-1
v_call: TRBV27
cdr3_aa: CASSNIAGVGWNEQFF

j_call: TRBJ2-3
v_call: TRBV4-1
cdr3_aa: CASSPSSGRSGTDTQYF

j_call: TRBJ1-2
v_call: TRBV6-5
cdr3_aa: CASSYSTTGGSYGYTF

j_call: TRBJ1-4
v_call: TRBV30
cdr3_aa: CAWSVYATNEKLFF

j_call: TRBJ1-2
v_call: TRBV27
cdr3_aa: CASRFGEDYGYTF

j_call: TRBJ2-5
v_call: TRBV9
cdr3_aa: CASSVNEGRRETQYF

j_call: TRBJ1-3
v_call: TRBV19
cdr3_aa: CASKPGTGRPLSGNTIYF

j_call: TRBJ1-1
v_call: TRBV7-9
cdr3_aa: CASSQPGTAEAFF

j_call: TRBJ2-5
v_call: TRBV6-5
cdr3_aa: CASRPGTVAEETQYF

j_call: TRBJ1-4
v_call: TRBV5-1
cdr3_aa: CASSLSGQEEEKLFF

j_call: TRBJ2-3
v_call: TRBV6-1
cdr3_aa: CASRDDTHTDTQYF

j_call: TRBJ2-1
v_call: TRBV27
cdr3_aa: CATKSLAGGNEQFF

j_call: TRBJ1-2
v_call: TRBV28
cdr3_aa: CASSSDPQGALSYGYTF

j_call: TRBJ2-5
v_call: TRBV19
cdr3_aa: CASSRQRRETQYF

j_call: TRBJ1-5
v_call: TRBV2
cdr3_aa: CASRGQTGLSNQPQHF

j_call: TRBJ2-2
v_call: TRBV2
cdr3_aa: CASKERTSTGELFF

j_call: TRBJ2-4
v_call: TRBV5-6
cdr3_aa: CASSLEPSGRAKNIQYF

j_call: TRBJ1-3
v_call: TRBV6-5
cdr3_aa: CASSHRVSGNTIYF

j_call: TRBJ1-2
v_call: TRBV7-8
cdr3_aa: CASSADRGLIGYTF

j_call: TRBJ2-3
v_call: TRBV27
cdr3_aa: CASKKLAGPGGTDTQYF

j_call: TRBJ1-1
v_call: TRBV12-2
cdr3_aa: CASRLCGASTTEAFF

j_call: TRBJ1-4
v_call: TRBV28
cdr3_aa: CAINFAANEKLFF

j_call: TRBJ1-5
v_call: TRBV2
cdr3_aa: CASSGQALSNQPQHF

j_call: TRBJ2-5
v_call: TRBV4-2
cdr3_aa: CASSQGTSVQETQYF

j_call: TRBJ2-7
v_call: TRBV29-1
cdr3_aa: CSVEKSGGGTYEQYF

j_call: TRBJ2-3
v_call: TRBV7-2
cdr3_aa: CASSGTSSPTDTQYF

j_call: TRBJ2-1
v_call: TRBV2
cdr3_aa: CASSGNEQFF

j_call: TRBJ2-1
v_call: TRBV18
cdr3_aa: CASSPLRGEQFF

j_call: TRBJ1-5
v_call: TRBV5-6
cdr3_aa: CASSRGRSNQPQHF

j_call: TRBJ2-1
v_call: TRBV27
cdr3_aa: CASSPQRELNNEQFF

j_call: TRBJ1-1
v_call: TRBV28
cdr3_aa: CASSSGGRTEAFF

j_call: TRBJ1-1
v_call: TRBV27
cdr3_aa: CASSGTGGITEAFF

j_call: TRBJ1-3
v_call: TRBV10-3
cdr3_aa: CAISAGQGPGNTIYF